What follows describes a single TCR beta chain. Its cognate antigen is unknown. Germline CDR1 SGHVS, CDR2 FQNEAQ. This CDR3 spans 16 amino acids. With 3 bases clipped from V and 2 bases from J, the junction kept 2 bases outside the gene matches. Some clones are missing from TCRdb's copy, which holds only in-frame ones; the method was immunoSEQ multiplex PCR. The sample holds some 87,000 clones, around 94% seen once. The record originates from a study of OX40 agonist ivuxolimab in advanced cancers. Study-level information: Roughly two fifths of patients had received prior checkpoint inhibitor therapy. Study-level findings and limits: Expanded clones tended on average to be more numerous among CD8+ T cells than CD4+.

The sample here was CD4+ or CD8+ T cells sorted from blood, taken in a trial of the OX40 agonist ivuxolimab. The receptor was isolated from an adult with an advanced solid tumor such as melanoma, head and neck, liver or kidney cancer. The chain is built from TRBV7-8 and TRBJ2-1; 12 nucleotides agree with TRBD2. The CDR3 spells CASSFRTSGTYNEQFF. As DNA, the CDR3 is TGTGCCAGCAGCTTTCGGACTAGCGGGACCTACAATGAGCAGTTCTTC.